The T cell receptor beta chain under discussion was sequenced for a study of blood T cell repertoires in COVID-19. Across the study: The origin of the acute and convalescent COVID-19 samples was the United States, Italy and Spain. From T cells, B-cell-depleted T cells, or PBMCs came the material, which was cDNA or gDNA.

In the authors' workflow: It was from reference gene primer amplification that nucleated cell counts were estimated. The method was immunoSEQ multiplex PCR; TCRdb's version includes in-frame clones alone and lacks a portion of them. V, J and clone size are those of that table, while D and trimming were read from the DNA. The table includes approximately 97,000 clones, roughly nine tenths detected once. The CDR3 spans 13 residues. The germline CDR1 and CDR2 sequences are MDHEN and SYDVKM. With 1 base removed from V and 0 bases from J, the gap between germline ends came to 4 bases. This clonotype was sampled from a woman aged 45 to 65 with COVID-19, enrolled during active disease. The chain has TRBV28 and TRBJ2-7; the D is unclear. Sequencing was carried out using peripheral blood. The CDR3: CASSLYNSYEQYF. The CDR3 region has the DNA TGTGCCAGCAGTTTATACAACTCCTACGAGCAGTACTTC. Filled out from reference TRBV28 and TRBJ2-7, the complete variable domain reads DVKVTQSSRYLVKRTGEKVFLECVQDMDHENMFWYRQDPGLGLRLIYFSYDVKMKEKGDIPEGYSVSREKKERFSLILESASTNQTSMYLCASSLYNSYEQYFGPGTRLTVT.